A selection of T cell receptor beta chains follows, all from one sample in a study of cytomegalovirus exposure and HLA in healthy donors. Libraries were prepared by immunoSEQ multiplex PCR; TCRdb keeps only in-frame clonotypes and omits some of them. This sample contains 95,000 to 110,000 clones. The sequenced sample was PBMCs. These receptors originate from a man aged 40-49 years in good health and CMV-seronegative. The CDR3 runs from the conserved cysteine through the conserved F or W.

v_gene: TRBV7-2; j_gene: TRBJ2-2; CDR3aa: CASSLIAGANTGELFF
v_gene: TRBV10-2; j_gene: TRBJ1-2; CDR3aa: CASSESRDYYGYTF
v_gene: TRBV6-5; j_gene: TRBJ1-5; CDR3aa: CASSSDQYSNQPQHF
v_gene: TRBV11-2; j_gene: TRBJ2-7; CDR3aa: CASSRDRGSYEQYF
v_gene: TRBV30; j_gene: TRBJ2-7; CDR3aa: CAWSGLAGGVYEQYF
v_gene: TRBV5-1; j_gene: TRBJ2-2; CDR3aa: CASSLRQGAAGELFF
v_gene: TRBV28; j_gene: TRBJ2-1; CDR3aa: CASSLIVAGTYNEQFF
v_gene: TRBV7-9; j_gene: TRBJ2-7; CDR3aa: CASSTGTGIYEQYF
v_gene: TRBV7-2; j_gene: TRBJ2-3; CDR3aa: CASSLGVGGGVDTQYF
v_gene: TRBV28; j_gene: TRBJ2-1; CDR3aa: CASTPGTGANEQFF
v_gene: TRBV28; j_gene: TRBJ2-7; CDR3aa: CASSSTGGNYEQYF
v_gene: TRBV2; j_gene: TRBJ2-1; CDR3aa: CASKAGGSYNEQFF
v_gene: TRBV7-2; j_gene: TRBJ2-5; CDR3aa: CASSQQSGKETQYF
v_gene: TRBV7-9; j_gene: TRBJ1-2; CDR3aa: CASSLQGQGGFTF